This TCR beta chain was sequenced in a study of blood T cell repertoires in COVID-19. Study details: COVID-19 samples, acute and convalescent, were from the United States, Italy and Spain. T cells, B-cell-depleted T cells, or PBMCs provided the cDNA or gDNA that served as material.

J was trimmed by 4 bases and V by 7 bases; bases with no gene match: 18. Germline loops: CDR1 SQVTM, CDR2 ANQGSEA. The CDR3 spans 17 residues. Assay used: immunoSEQ multiplex PCR; TCRdb lists only in-frame clones, some missing. The table includes about 350,000 clones, 88% detected once. Categorization into cohorts depended on clinical history that participants reported. Up to 2 weeks before entering the study, exposed participants had met a COVID-19 case. The sample holds one count of this clone. The sample comprised PBMCs or T cells enriched from blood (not recorded which). This TCR was sampled from a woman between 25 and 40 years old who had been exposed to COVID-19. The chain combines TRBV29-1 with TRBJ1-4; 7 positions agree with TRBD1. The CDR3: CSAPLATGRLNNEKLFF. CDR3 sequence (DNA): TGCAGCGCCCCACTGGCGACAGGGCGGTTGAATAATGAAAAACTGTTTTTT.